This TCR beta chain was sequenced during a study of blood T cell repertoires in COVID-19. The wider study: Material from acute and convalescent COVID-19 was sourced from the United States, Italy and Spain. The cDNA or gDNA used as material had been derived from T cells, B-cell-depleted T cells, or PBMCs.

Source study methods: The authors estimated nucleated cell counts from reference gene primer amplification. The protocol was immunoSEQ multiplex PCR, while the TCRdb copy is restricted to in-frame clones and leaves out a portion. Clonal size and the V and J genes are those of that table, whereas D and trimming came from the DNA. This sample has more than 250,000 clones, with approximately 86% found just once. The CDR3 extends over 13 amino acids. The V segment lost 6 bases and the J segment 6 bases; nucleotides outside the gene matches: 5. The V gene's germline CDR1 is MDHEN and CDR2 SYDVKM. The chain joins TRBV28 to TRBJ1-5; 7 bases map to TRBD1. Sequenced: peripheral blood. This sequence was found in a human donor in a cohort sampled during active COVID-19. CDR3 region: CASRDPGGQPQHF. The CDR3 DNA is TGTGCCAGCAGAGACCCAGGGGGTCAGCCCCAGCATTTT.